The 14 T cell receptor beta chains in this list originate from one sample, sequenced in a study of blood T cell repertoires in COVID-19. Data came from immunoSEQ multiplex PCR; TCRdb stores just in-frame clones and leaves some out. The sample has 270,000 or so clones, more than 70% seen once. The source material was peripheral blood. Source of these receptors: a woman in her late teens or twenties with acute or convalescent COVID-19.

The rearrangement links TRBV27 to TRBJ1-6; D gene ambiguous. This CDR3 comprises 14 residues. Germline loops: CDR1 MNHEY, CDR2 SMNVEV (reference sequence). V was shortened by 7 bases and J by 0 bases, with 7 bases between the two germline ends. The DNA of the CDR3 is TGTGCCAGCATGGAGAGCTCCTATAATTCACCCCTCCACTTT. Translated, it gives CASMESSYNSPLHF.

In this sample, this clone turned up once. J is TRBJ2-7 and V is TRBV20-1; TRBD2 matches at 7 bases. Germline V gene data show CDR1 as DFQATT and CDR2 as SNEGSKA (reference sequence). With 3 bases clipped from V and 5 bases from J, the junction kept 7 bases outside the gene matches. This CDR3 contains 13 residues. CDR3 DNA: TGCAGTGCTAGTGTTAGCGGGTCCCACGAGCAGTACTTC. Its protein product is CSASVSGSHEQYF.

This rearrangement joins TRBV10-3 to TRBJ2-7; perhaps TRBD1 as D (6 bases). The germline CDR1 and CDR2 sequences are ENHRY and SYGVKD. V lost 0 bases to trimming and J lost 0 bases, with 12 bases between them. The CDR3 covers 16 residues. DNA of the CDR3: TGTGCCATCAGTGAGTCAGAAGGACAGAGCTCCTACGAGCAGTACTTC. The encoded protein is CAISESEGQSSYEQYF.

In its sample, this clone was seen a few times. J is TRBJ2-1 and V is TRBV29-1, with 8 nucleotides matching TRBD1. Trimming removed 5 bases from V and 8 bases from J; junction bases left unmatched: 8. The CDR3 extends over 13 amino acids. CDR1 and CDR2 (germline): SQVTM, ANQGSEA. The CDR3 region has the DNA TGCAGCGTTAGGCTACAGGGGGAAGATGAGCAGTTCTTC. The encoded protein is CSVRLQGEDEQFF.

The genes are TRBV10-3 and TRBJ1-6; D remains ambiguous. The ends were cut back, 3 bases at V and 9 bases at J, with 12 bases in the middle. There are 14 residues in the CDR3. Germline CDR1 reads ENHRY; CDR2 reads SYGVKD. The CDR3 loop is CAISDEILGSPLHF. The CDR3 DNA follows: TGTGCCATCAGTGACGAGATTCTAGGTTCACCCCTCCACTTT.

The chain has TRBV6-5 and TRBJ1-3; 8 nucleotides line up with TRBD1. CDR1 MNHEY and CDR2 SVGAGI come from the germline V gene. V was pared by 6 bases and J by 6 bases, with 4 bases of the junction left unmatched. This CDR3 has 13 residues. The CDR3 sequence is CASSQGAENTIYF. CDR3 bases: TGTGCCAGCAGCCAGGGGGCGGAAAACACCATATATTTT.

This rearrangement joins TRBV27 to TRBJ2-6, with D uncertain. The V end was cut by 7 bases, the J end by 2 bases, with 6 bases between. There are 13 residues in the CDR3. CDR1 and CDR2 (germline): MNHEY, SMNVEV (reference sequence). The CDR3 here is CASTRAGANVLTF. In DNA, the CDR3 is TGTGCCAGCACCCGGGCTGGGGCCAACGTCCTGACTTTC.

The chain couples TRBV5-4 to TRBJ2-1; TRBD2 is a possible D gene (5 bases). The CDR3 spans 15 residues. V lost 0 bases, J lost 4 bases, and 11 bases lay in between. Per germline, CDR1 SGHNT and CDR2 YYREEE (reference sequence). The CDR3 sequence is CASSLGESEYNEQFF. CDR3 DNA sequence: TGTGCCAGCAGCTTGGGGGAGTCGGAGTACAATGAGCAGTTCTTC.

This clone was counted a few times. The rearrangement joins TRBV21-1 to TRBJ1-1; TRBD1 is taken as the D call from the table, unchecked against the DNA. TRBV21-1 is marked as a pseudogene. The CDR3 spans 17 residues. The CDR3 here is CASSSHGQGGEETEAFF. The CDR3 DNA reads TGTGCCAGCAGCAGCCACGGACAGGGAGGCGAAGAGACTGAAGCTTTCTTT.

Comments on this clone: Additional DNA sequences in this sample encode the identical CDR3. V usage is TRBV3-1 (or the pseudogene TRBV3-2) and J usage is TRBJ2-7; D gene ambiguous. Trimming stripped 6 bases from V and 2 bases from J, with 5 bases between. The CDR3 is made up of 11 amino acids. Germline CDR1 is LGHDT and CDR2 is YNNKEL (reference sequence). Written as DNA, the CDR3 is TGTGCCAGCAGGGGCGCCTACGAGCAGTACTTC. Translated: CASRGAYEQYF.

This clone was counted only a few times. The rearrangement links TRBV7-3 to TRBJ2-1; 16 nucleotides agree with TRBD2. CDR1 and CDR2 (germline): SGHTA, FQGTGA. V lost 4 bases, J lost 7 bases, and 7 bases stayed unmatched. This CDR3 has 17 residues. For the CDR3, the DNA is TGTGCCAGCAGCTCCCCGGGACTAGCGGGAGGGCCGAATGAGCAGTTCTTC. As protein: CASSSPGLAGGPNEQFF.

The chain employs TRBV28 and TRBJ1-2, with 8 bases that match TRBD1. Germline trimming cut 3 bases from V and 4 bases from J; bases unmatched to any gene: 4. Germline CDR1 MDHEN, CDR2 SYDVKM. This CDR3 comprises 14 residues. The CDR3 nucleotides are TGTGCCAGCAGTTTCCTGGGACAGGCCTATGGCTACACCTTC. Amino acid sequence: CASSFLGQAYGYTF.

This chain links TRBV4-3 with TRBJ2-7; unclear D gene. Trimming removed 0 bases from V and 0 bases from J, with 6 bases in between. Germline CDR1 is LGHNA and CDR2 is YSLEER. The CDR3 covers 14 residues. The CDR3 region has the DNA TGCGCCAGCAGCCAAGATCGGAGCTCCTACGAGCAGTACTTC. This encodes CASSQDRSSYEQYF.

This clone was found once. The chain recombines TRBV3-1 (or the pseudogene TRBV3-2) with TRBJ2-7, with 8 bases matching TRBD2. This CDR3 contains 13 residues. The germline V gene has CDR1 LGHDT and CDR2 YNNKEL (reference sequence). V gave up 4 bases and J gave up 5 bases; unmatched junction bases: 4. CDR3 loop: CASSPAGGNEQYF. The CDR3 bases are TGTGCCAGCAGCCCTGCGGGAGGAAACGAGCAGTACTTC.